The source of this TCR beta chain is a study of Ad26.COV2.S vaccination and SARS-CoV-2 variants. Germline V CDR1 and CDR2: SGHVS, FQNEAQ. There are 20 residues in the CDR3. The J segment lost 3 bases and the V segment lost 4 bases, leaving 19 bases of the junction unmatched. Sample treatment: about 20 received Ad26.COV2.S at low or high dose, single or two shots; roughly five received placebo; per-sample allocation not given. The samples date from day 63 after the first vaccine or placebo injection. Only in-frame clones appear in the TCRdb table, and some are missing; sequencing was by immunoSEQ multiplex PCR. This sample yields 200,000 to 300,000 clones, of which around 85% are seen a single time; just under 3% belongs to the top ten. This clone appeared a few times.

This chain joins TRBV7-8 and TRBJ1-5, with 9 bases matching TRBD1. The source is a person aged 18 to 65 who received the Ad26.COV2.S COVID-19 vaccine or a placebo. The sequenced sample was peripheral blood, obtained in a trial of Ad26.COV2.S vaccine versus placebo. The CDR3 DNA is TGTGCCAGCAGCTATGCACCGGGACAGGGTTCTCGGGCCCTCAATCAGCCCCAGCATTTT. This encodes CASSYAPGQGSRALNQPQHF.